This is a list of T cell receptor beta chains from one sample in a study of T cell responses to AZD1222 COVID-19 vaccine. Sequencing used immunoSEQ multiplex PCR; TCRdb keeps in-frame clones, though not all of them. Among tens of thousands of clones listed, 70% to 90% were seen once. The sequenced sample was peripheral blood, obtained 28 days after the second AZD1222 dose. The receptors here all came from an adult who received the AZD1222 COVID-19 vaccine. Both conserved end residues are part of each CDR3. A D gene is named only where the DNA matches it firmly. Clone size is stated in some rows and not others, as once, few, many or a class when expanded.

clone_size v_call d_call cdr3_aa
NA TRBV7-8 NA CASRGDTYQPQHF
NA TRBV11-2 NA CASSFRRQYYEQYF
NA TRBV6-2/TRBV6-3 TRBD1 CASSYTPWTGVINTEAFF
NA TRBV7-6 TRBD1 CASSLSDMRQGTYEQYF
NA TRBV7-2 NA CASSFLDVSSYNEQFF
NA TRBV7-2 NA CASSLSSTGIPYEQYF
NA TRBV29-1 NA CSGGQTYEQYF
NA TRBV12-3/TRBV12-4 NA CASSLALEETQYF
NA TRBV5-1 TRBD1 CASSLAGTGQPGANVLTF
NA TRBV30 NA CAWSVRGNTQYF
NA TRBV6-1 NA CASSEWADGYTF
NA TRBV5-5 TRBD1 CASSKGQGFNEKLFF
NA TRBV18 TRBD1 CASSGTGVNTEAFF
NA TRBV19 NA CASSIDRVGTEAFF
NA TRBV6-4 TRBD1 CASSDSKDRGTGELFF
NA TRBV5-6 NA CASSYTGGDPRTDTQYF
NA TRBV5-1 NA CASSLMGTLNTEAFF
NA TRBV4-1 NA CASSQSASGAANEKLFF
few TRBV4-3 TRBD1 CASSQSLSTGGVDGYTF
NA TRBV29-1 NA CSLFSGSVETQYF
NA TRBV7-9 NA CASSLGGKWVLGSPLHF
NA TRBV7-9 NA CASSLQTGKAQHF
once TRBV27 NA CASSLMALGSQPQHF
NA TRBV3-1/TRBV3-2 NA CASSQGGAALTGQPQHF
NA TRBV3-1/TRBV3-2 TRBD2 CASSQRAGVSYEQYF
NA TRBV7-3 NA CASSPGQTYGYTF
NA TRBV3-1/TRBV3-2 TRBD1 CASSQDGTDQPQHF
NA TRBV28 NA CASSLKAYEQYF
NA TRBV7-9 TRBD2 CASSLGRRLAGAGEQFF
NA TRBV14 NA CASSHPPPYEQYF
NA TRBV2 NA CASSENGTPAGEQYF
NA TRBV14 TRBD1 CASSQLGTGSNEKLFF
once TRBV11-2 NA CASSFYHEQYF
NA TRBV2 TRBD1 CASSEGGTVYGYTF
NA TRBV4-1 NA CASSHYREAGYTF
NA TRBV9 NA CASSVGGATNEKLFF
once TRBV5-4 NA CASSLGQGNNEQFF
NA TRBV5-1 NA CASSPSGFPDSGNTIYF
NA TRBV29-1 NA CSVLPRRAQGETQYF
once TRBV5-1 NA CASSFSAGVSTGELFF
NA TRBV9 TRBD1 CASSGRLGQGRRDTQYF
NA TRBV19 TRBD1 CASSNRDRGPTNEKLFF
NA TRBV7-9 TRBD1 CASSLGQSTEAFF
NA TRBV30 NA CAWSLGSQGRIRGGPQHF
NA TRBV29-1 TRBD2 CSVDGLAEANEQFF
NA TRBV6-1 NA CASSEAKGTGTGREKLFF
NA TRBV4-2 NA CASSQDHGNYGYTF
NA TRBV9 NA CASHKRGDGANYGYTF
NA TRBV28 NA CASITPGLGINYGYTF
NA TRBV4-1 TRBD2 CASSQDPAGEGGMIAKNIQYF
NA TRBV5-1 TRBD1 CASSSTGGNAYEQYF